The 7 T cell receptor beta chains presented below share a single source sample, sequenced in a study of shared clonotypes between healthy human individuals. Libraries were prepared by immunoSEQ multiplex PCR; TCRdb keeps only in-frame clonotypes and omits some of them. The data show 950,000 to 1,100,000 clones, with 60% to 80% seen just once and 1.5% held by the top ten. Sample: memory CD4+ T cells sorted from blood. Subset specified: CD45RA-negative fraction. The source is a young man in good health.

V usage is TRBV7-8 and J usage is TRBJ1-6, with D perhaps TRBD1 (6 bases). Germline-derived CDR1 and CDR2 are SGHVS and FQNEAQ. This CDR3 has 14 residues. V was clipped by 4 bases and J by 7 bases, with 11 bases between them. The CDR3 region has the DNA TGTGCCAGCAGCTCAAAAACAGGGAATTCACCCCTCCACTTT. Translating it yields CASSSKTGNSPLHF. Full variable domain (remainder filled in from reference TRBV7-8 and TRBJ1-6): GAGVSQSPRYKVAKRGQDVALRCDPISGHVSLFWYQQALGQGPEFLTYFQNEAQLDKSGLPSDRFFAERPEGSVSTLKIQRTQQEDSAVYLCASSSKTGNSPLHFGNGTRLTVT.

The chain joins TRBV9 to TRBJ1-4, with a possible D match to TRBD1 (5 bases). CDR3 size: 16 residues. Germline assignment: CDR1 SGDLS and CDR2 YYNGEE. Trimming removed 4 bases from V and 4 bases from J, with 17 bases in between. DNA of the CDR3: TGTGCCAGCAGCCAACGCGGGACGGCTGGTAATGAAAAACTGTTTTTT. Translation: CASSQRGTAGNEKLFF.

The chain carries TRBV18 and TRBJ2-5; 8 bases agree with TRBD1. CDR1 and CDR2 from the germline V gene are KGHSH and LQKENI. Trimming at V came to 0 bases and at J to 3 bases, leaving 0 bases not matched to a gene. The CDR3 is 14 residues long. CDR3 sequence (DNA): TGTGCCAGCTCACCACCGACAGGGGAAGAGACCCAGTACTTC. Translation: CASSPPTGEETQYF. Based on the CDR3 plus reference TRBV18 and TRBJ2-5, the full variable domain is NAGVMQNPRHLVRRRGQEARLRCSPMKGHSHVYWYRQLPEEGLKFMVYLQKENIIDESGMPKERFSAEFPKEGPSILRIQQVVRGDSAAYFCASSPPTGEETQYFGPGTRLLVL.

This chain links TRBV5-5 with TRBJ2-2, with 14 bases matching TRBD2. Looked up from germline, CDR1 is SGHKS and CDR2 is YYEKEE (reference sequence). This CDR3 is 16 amino acids long. V lost 4 bases and J lost 6; bases outside the gene matches: 5. The CDR3 DNA is TGTGCCAGCAGCCCCTCGGGACTAGCGGGAGCCGGGGAGCTGTTTTTT. This gives the protein CASSPSGLAGAGELFF.

This clone was seen a few times. Written as DNA, the CDR3 is TGTGCCAGTAGTATGTGGGTCTGGGCTAGCGGGGGGGCTGTGCAGTACTTC. This gives the protein CASSMWVWASGGAVQYF. This chain uses TRBV19 with TRBJ2-7; TRBD2 matches at 12 bases. V gave up 3 bases and J gave up 9 bases; unmatched junction bases: 15. The germline gives CDR1 LNHDA, CDR2 SQIVND (reference sequence). This CDR3 contains 17 residues.

The chain uses TRBV4-1 and TRBJ1-2; D is possibly TRBD1 (5 bases). V lost 4 bases, J lost 0 bases, and 15 bases lay in between. The CDR3 extends over 16 amino acids. Germline loops: CDR1 MGHRA, CDR2 YSYEKL. The CDR3 coding sequence is TGCGCCAGCAGCCCGATCGGGGCAGCTGCTAACTATGGCTACACCTTC. Translated, it gives CASSPIGAAANYGYTF.

This clone was seen only a few times. This chain connects TRBV27 to TRBJ2-2; 7 bases are a match to TRBD1. Trimming at V came to 8 bases and at J to 4 bases, leaving 4 bases not matched to a gene. The CDR3 length is 13 residues. Germline CDR1 reads MNHEY; CDR2 reads SMNVEV (reference sequence). CDR3 sequence (DNA): TGTGCCAGCTCGACAGGGTTCACCGGGGAGCTGTTTTTT. Protein product: CASSTGFTGELFF.